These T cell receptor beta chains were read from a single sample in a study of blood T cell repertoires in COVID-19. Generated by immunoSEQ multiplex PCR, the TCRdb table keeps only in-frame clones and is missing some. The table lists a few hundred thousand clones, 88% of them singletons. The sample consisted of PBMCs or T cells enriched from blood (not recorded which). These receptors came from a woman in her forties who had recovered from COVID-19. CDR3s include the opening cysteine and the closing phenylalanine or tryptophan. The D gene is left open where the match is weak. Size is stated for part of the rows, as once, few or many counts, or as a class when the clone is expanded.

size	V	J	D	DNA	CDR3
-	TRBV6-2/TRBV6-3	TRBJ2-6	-	TGTGCCAGCAGTTACGCGAGCTCTGGGGCCAACGTCCTGACTTTC	CASSYASSGANVLTF
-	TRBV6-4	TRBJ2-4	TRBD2	TGTGCCAGCAGTTCCCGGACTAGCGGGAGCCGTCTAGCCAAAAACATTCAGTACTTC	CASSSRTSGSRLAKNIQYF
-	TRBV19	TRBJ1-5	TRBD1	TGTGCCAGTACCCCCGGGACAGCGCAGCCCCAGCATTTT	CASTPGTAQPQHF
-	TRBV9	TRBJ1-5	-	TGTGCCAGCAGCGTAGACTACAGGGGCAATCAGCCCCAGCATTTT	CASSVDYRGNQPQHF
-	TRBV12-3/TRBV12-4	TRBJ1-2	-	TGTGCCAGCAGTTTCGGAGATGGCTACACCTTC	CASSFGDGYTF
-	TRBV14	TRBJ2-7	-	TGTGCCAGCAGCCAAGAGAGGGGGAATGGCGAGCAGTACTTC	CASSQERGNGEQYF
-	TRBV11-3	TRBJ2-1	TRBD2	TGTGCCACCTCAATTAGCGGGAGGGTCAATGAGCAGTTCTTC	CATSISGRVNEQFF
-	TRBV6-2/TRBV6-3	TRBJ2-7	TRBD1	TGTGCCAGCAGGTACAACGGACAGGGGGCGCGGGATAACGAGCAGTACTTC	CASRYNGQGARDNEQYF
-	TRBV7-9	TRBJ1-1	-	TGTGCCAGCAGCCGGGGGTGGGGTGCCGAAGCTTTCTTT	CASSRGWGAEAFF
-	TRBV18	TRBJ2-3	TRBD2	TGTGCCAGCTCACCCCGGTCTAGCGGGAGTAGGGCAGATACGCAGTATTTT	CASSPRSSGSRADTQYF
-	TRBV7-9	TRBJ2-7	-	TGTGCCAGCAGCTTAATCGGGACACAAATCTACGAGCAGTACTTC	CASSLIGTQIYEQYF
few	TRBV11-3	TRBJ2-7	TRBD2	TGTGCCAGCAGCTTAACTAGCGGGACCTACGAGCAGTACTTC	CASSLTSGTYEQYF
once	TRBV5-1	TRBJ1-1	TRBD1	TGCGCCAGCCTCAAGGTGACAGGGGACAACACTGAAGCTTTCTTT	CASLKVTGDNTEAFF
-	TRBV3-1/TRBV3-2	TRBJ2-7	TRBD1	TGTGCCAGCAGCCAAGATAGTACAGGGGCCGAGCAGTACTTC	CASSQDSTGAEQYF
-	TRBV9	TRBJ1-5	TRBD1	TGTGCCAGCAGCGTAGGGACAGGCATAAATCAGCCCCAGCATTTT	CASSVGTGINQPQHF
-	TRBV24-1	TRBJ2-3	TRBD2	TGTGCCACCAGTAACCCATCCCCGGGAGGTAGCACAGATACGCAGTATTTT	CATSNPSPGGSTDTQYF
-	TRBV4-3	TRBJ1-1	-	TGCGCCAGCAGCCAAGTGGGGGGTGGGAACACTGAAGCTTTCTTT	CASSQVGGGNTEAFF
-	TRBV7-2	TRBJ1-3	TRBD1	TGTGCCAGCAGCTTAGGACAGGGGCCCTCGGCCAACACCATATATTTT	CASSLGQGPSANTIYF
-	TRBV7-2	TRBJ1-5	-	TGTGCCAGCAGCTCCAGGGGTGGGGTCCGGCAGCCCCAGCATTTT	CASSSRGGVRQPQHF
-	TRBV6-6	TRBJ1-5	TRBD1	TGTGCCAGCTGCCAACAGGGGAACAATCAGCCCCAGCATTTT	CASCQQGNNQPQHF
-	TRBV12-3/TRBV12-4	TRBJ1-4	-	TGTGCCATCCGGAGGGGAAGGGAAAAACTGTTTTTT	CAIRRGREKLFF
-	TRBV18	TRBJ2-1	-	TGTGCCAGCTCACCACTCCTAGTAGGCAATGAGCAGTTCTTC	CASSPLLVGNEQFF
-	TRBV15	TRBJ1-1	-	TGTGCCACCAGCAGAGAGCCCAGGGCGAACACTGAAGCTTTCTTT	CATSREPRANTEAFF